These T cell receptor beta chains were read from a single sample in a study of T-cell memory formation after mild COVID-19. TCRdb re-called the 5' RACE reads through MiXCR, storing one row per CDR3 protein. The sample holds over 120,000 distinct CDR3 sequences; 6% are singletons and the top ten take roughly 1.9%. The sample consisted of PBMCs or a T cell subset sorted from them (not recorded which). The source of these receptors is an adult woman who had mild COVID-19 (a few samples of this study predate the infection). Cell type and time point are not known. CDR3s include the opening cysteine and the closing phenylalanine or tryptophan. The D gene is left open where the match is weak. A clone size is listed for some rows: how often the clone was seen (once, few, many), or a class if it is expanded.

CDR3 DNA: TGTGCCAGCAGCTTAGTGGAGGACGGCGGGTATGGCTACACCTTC
CDR3 protein: CASSLVEDGGYGYTF
V gene: TRBV11-2
clone size: many
D gene: NA
J gene: TRBJ1-2

CDR3 DNA: TGTGCCAGCAGCTTTGGGGGGGCGTCGGGCAATGAGCAGTTCTTC
CDR3 protein: CASSFGGASGNEQFF
V gene: TRBV7-2
clone size: few
D gene: NA
J gene: TRBJ2-1

CDR3 DNA: TGCAGTGCTAGAGATAATTTGGACAGGGGCCATGGCTACACCTTC
CDR3 protein: CSARDNLDRGHGYTF
V gene: TRBV20-1
clone size: few
D gene: TRBD1
J gene: TRBJ1-2

CDR3 DNA: TGTGCCAGCTCACTTATTCGGACCCCGTCCTACGAGCAGTACTTC
CDR3 protein: CASSLIRTPSYEQYF
V gene: TRBV18
clone size: few
D gene: NA
J gene: TRBJ2-7

CDR3 DNA: TGTGCCACCAGTGATTTGCGCGGGACCCCCAATGAGCAGTTCTTC
CDR3 protein: CATSDLRGTPNEQFF
V gene: TRBV24-1
clone size: few
D gene: NA
J gene: TRBJ2-1

CDR3 DNA: TGTGCAAGCAGTTTATCGGCCTTGAACACTGAAGCTTTCTTT
CDR3 protein: CASSLSALNTEAFF
V gene: TRBV27
clone size: NA
D gene: NA
J gene: TRBJ1-1

CDR3 DNA: TGTGCCAGCAGCCGAGGGTACACTGAAGCTTTCTTT
CDR3 protein: CASSRGYTEAFF
V gene: TRBV3-1
clone size: many
D gene: NA
J gene: TRBJ1-1

CDR3 DNA: TGTGCCAGCAGTGGCCAAGGGTGGAATTCACCCCTCCACTTT
CDR3 protein: CASSGQGWNSPLHF
V gene: TRBV12-3/TRBV12-4
clone size: many
D gene: NA
J gene: TRBJ1-6

CDR3 DNA: TGCAGCGTTTTGGAACCACTAAACAATGAGCAGTTCTTC
CDR3 protein: CSVLEPLNNEQFF
V gene: TRBV29-1
clone size: many
D gene: NA
J gene: TRBJ2-1

CDR3 DNA: TGTGCCAGCAGTCTGCAGGGAGTCAATGAGCAGTTCTTC
CDR3 protein: CASSLQGVNEQFF
V gene: TRBV7-2
clone size: many
D gene: NA
J gene: TRBJ2-1

CDR3 DNA: TGTGCCAGCAGTCCTTGGGGGTCCGTCACTGAAGCTTTCTTT
CDR3 protein: CASSPWGSVTEAFF
V gene: TRBV12-3/TRBV12-4
clone size: many
D gene: NA
J gene: TRBJ1-1

CDR3 DNA: TGCAGTGCTCACACTAGTTCATCTATGTATGAGCAGTTCTTC
CDR3 protein: CSAHTSSSMYEQFF
V gene: TRBV20-1
clone size: many
D gene: NA
J gene: TRBJ2-1

CDR3 DNA: TGTGCCAGCAGCTTATCGCCACGGGGCACTGAAGCTTTCTTT
CDR3 protein: CASSLSPRGTEAFF
V gene: TRBV7-9
clone size: many
D gene: NA
J gene: TRBJ1-1

CDR3 DNA: TGTGCCAGCAGCCCTGCGGGACAGAATGAAAAACTGTTTTTT
CDR3 protein: CASSPAGQNEKLFF
V gene: TRBV7-8
clone size: few
D gene: TRBD1
J gene: TRBJ1-4

CDR3 DNA: TGTGCCAGCAGCTTAGTTGGAAACACCATATATTTT
CDR3 protein: CASSLVGNTIYF
V gene: TRBV7-2
clone size: many
D gene: NA
J gene: TRBJ1-3

CDR3 DNA: TGTGCCAGCACTTCGACAGGGACTAGCGCGTACAATGAGCAGTTCTTC
CDR3 protein: CASTSTGTSAYNEQFF
V gene: TRBV6-5
clone size: NA
D gene: TRBD2
J gene: TRBJ2-1

CDR3 DNA: TGTGCCACCAGTGTCGGGACTGGTGTCTACAATGAGCAGTTCTTC
CDR3 protein: CATSVGTGVYNEQFF
V gene: TRBV24-1
clone size: few
D gene: NA
J gene: TRBJ2-1

CDR3 DNA: TGTGCCAGCAGCTCGGGGGACAGGGATTCCTACGAGCAGTACTTC
CDR3 protein: CASSSGDRDSYEQYF
V gene: TRBV7-6
clone size: many
D gene: TRBD1
J gene: TRBJ2-7

CDR3 DNA: TGCAGCGTTAAGGACAGGCTTAGGGACACTGAAGCTTTCTTT
CDR3 protein: CSVKDRLRDTEAFF
V gene: TRBV29-1
clone size: few
D gene: TRBD1
J gene: TRBJ1-1

CDR3 DNA: TGCGCCAGCAGCCCCCGGCCGCAAACAGATACGCAGTATTTT
CDR3 protein: CASSPRPQTDTQYF
V gene: TRBV4-1
clone size: few
D gene: NA
J gene: TRBJ2-3

CDR3 DNA: TGTGCCAGCAGTTCACCTAGGGGACCAGATACGCAGTATTTT
CDR3 protein: CASSSPRGPDTQYF
V gene: TRBV6-5
clone size: few
D gene: NA
J gene: TRBJ2-3

CDR3 DNA: TGTGCCAGCAGTGGCCCCCAACAGGGGACGCGGGGCTACACCTTC
CDR3 protein: CASSGPQQGTRGYTF
V gene: TRBV25-1
clone size: NA
D gene: TRBD1
J gene: TRBJ1-2

CDR3 DNA: TGTGCCAGCAGCCAAGTCCAGGGGTGGAATCAGCCCCAGCATTTT
CDR3 protein: CASSQVQGWNQPQHF
V gene: TRBV3-1
clone size: few
D gene: NA
J gene: TRBJ1-5

CDR3 DNA: TGTGCCAGCAGTGATTCGGAGAACACTGAAGCTTTCTTT
CDR3 protein: CASSDSENTEAFF
V gene: TRBV2
clone size: few
D gene: NA
J gene: TRBJ1-1

CDR3 DNA: TGTGCCAGCAGAACCCCCGGACGCTACGAGCAGTACTTC
CDR3 protein: CASRTPGRYEQYF
V gene: TRBV6-5
clone size: many
D gene: NA
J gene: TRBJ2-7

CDR3 DNA: TGTGCCAGCAGTCCTTCGGGACCCAGGAGACAGTTCTTC
CDR3 protein: CASSPSGPRRQFF
V gene: TRBV27
clone size: many
D gene: NA
J gene: TRBJ2-1

CDR3 DNA: TGTGCCAGCAGCTTAAAGGGAATGAACACTGAAGCTTTCTTT
CDR3 protein: CASSLKGMNTEAFF
V gene: TRBV11-2
clone size: few
D gene: NA
J gene: TRBJ1-1

CDR3 DNA: TGTGCCAGCAGCTTAACAGCACCCTATGGCTACACCTTC
CDR3 protein: CASSLTAPYGYTF
V gene: TRBV7-2
clone size: many
D gene: NA
J gene: TRBJ1-2

CDR3 DNA: TGTGCCAGCAGCTCAAGGTCCCGAAGGTGGGAGACCCAGTACTTC
CDR3 protein: CASSSRSRRWETQYF
V gene: TRBV5-4
clone size: NA
D gene: NA
J gene: TRBJ2-5

CDR3 DNA: TGTGCCAGCTCACCCGGACTAGCGGCGACCTACGAGCAGTACTTC
CDR3 protein: CASSPGLAATYEQYF
V gene: TRBV18
clone size: many
D gene: TRBD2
J gene: TRBJ2-7

CDR3 DNA: TGTGCCAGCAGCCGGGACAGCAACTCTGGGGCCAACGTCCTGACTTTC
CDR3 protein: CASSRDSNSGANVLTF
V gene: TRBV11-3
clone size: few
D gene: TRBD1
J gene: TRBJ2-6

CDR3 DNA: TGTGCCAGCAGTAGGGCGGGTCGCACAGATACGCAGTATTTT
CDR3 protein: CASSRAGRTDTQYF
V gene: TRBV28
clone size: NA
D gene: NA
J gene: TRBJ2-3

CDR3 DNA: TGCAGCGTTTCCTCGGGCGGCACAGATACGCAGTATTTT
CDR3 protein: CSVSSGGTDTQYF
V gene: TRBV29-1
clone size: NA
D gene: NA
J gene: TRBJ2-3

CDR3 DNA: TGTGCCAGCAGCCAAGGAAAGTCCTACGAGCAGTACTTC
CDR3 protein: CASSQGKSYEQYF
V gene: TRBV3-1
clone size: few
D gene: NA
J gene: TRBJ2-7

CDR3 DNA: TGTGCCAGCTCACCACGGAGCGGGGCCACCAATGAGCAGTTCTTC
CDR3 protein: CASSPRSGATNEQFF
V gene: TRBV18
clone size: few
D gene: TRBD2
J gene: TRBJ2-1

CDR3 DNA: TGTGCCAGCAGTTTTGGAAACACTGAAGCTTTCTTT
CDR3 protein: CASSFGNTEAFF
V gene: TRBV12-3/TRBV12-4
clone size: many
D gene: NA
J gene: TRBJ1-1

CDR3 DNA: TGTGCCAGTAGTCCCCCGGGGGGGGGATCCGGGGAGCTGTTTTTT
CDR3 protein: CASSPPGGGSGELFF
V gene: TRBV19
clone size: few
D gene: TRBD2
J gene: TRBJ2-2

CDR3 DNA: TGTGCCAGCAGTGTTCAGGGAGGGGGTGTTTCACCCCTCCACTTT
CDR3 protein: CASSVQGGGVSPLHF
V gene: TRBV12-3/TRBV12-4
clone size: few
D gene: NA
J gene: TRBJ1-6

CDR3 DNA: TGTGCCTGGAGTATTGGACAGGGGACGTTCCAAGAGACCCAGTACTTC
CDR3 protein: CAWSIGQGTFQETQYF
V gene: TRBV30
clone size: few
D gene: TRBD1
J gene: TRBJ2-5

CDR3 DNA: TGTGCCAGCAGCCTCTCCGCGACTTCTCTCTACGAGCAGTACTTC
CDR3 protein: CASSLSATSLYEQYF
V gene: TRBV11-2
clone size: NA
D gene: NA
J gene: TRBJ2-7

CDR3 DNA: TGTGCCAGCAGCCCCTGGGTGCCCCGGACAATAAAAGGGAGAAACACTGAAGCTTTCTTT
CDR3 protein: CASSPWVPRTIKGRNTEAFF
V gene: TRBV7-2
clone size: many
D gene: NA
J gene: TRBJ1-1

CDR3 DNA: TGCGCCAGCAGCCAAGATCCAGGAGGTTATGGCTACACCTTC
CDR3 protein: CASSQDPGGYGYTF
V gene: TRBV4-1
clone size: many
D gene: NA
J gene: TRBJ1-2

CDR3 DNA: TGTGCCAGCAGCCGAGTCATGACGGGTGAGCAGTTCTTC
CDR3 protein: CASSRVMTGEQFF
V gene: TRBV12-3/TRBV12-4
clone size: few
D gene: NA
J gene: TRBJ2-1

CDR3 DNA: TGTGCCACCAGCAGAGGACAGGGGAGCTCCTACGAGCAGTACTTC
CDR3 protein: CATSRGQGSSYEQYF
V gene: TRBV15
clone size: few
D gene: TRBD1
J gene: TRBJ2-7

CDR3 DNA: TGTGCCAGCAGCTCGATGTCCCGGACAGGCACCGGGGAGCTGTTTTTT
CDR3 protein: CASSSMSRTGTGELFF
V gene: TRBV11-3
clone size: many
D gene: TRBD1
J gene: TRBJ2-2

CDR3 DNA: TGCGCCAGCAGCTTGGAGGGACCCTACAATGAGCAGTTCTTC
CDR3 protein: CASSLEGPYNEQFF
V gene: TRBV5-1
clone size: many
D gene: NA
J gene: TRBJ2-1

CDR3 DNA: TGCGCCAGCAGCCGTTTGGCCGTCGCTGGGGCCAACGTCCTGACTTTC
CDR3 protein: CASSRLAVAGANVLTF
V gene: TRBV5-1
clone size: few
D gene: NA
J gene: TRBJ2-6

CDR3 DNA: TGTGCCAGCAGCTTAACCAGCGGGGGGCTAGTAGAGACCCAGTACTTC
CDR3 protein: CASSLTSGGLVETQYF
V gene: TRBV7-2
clone size: once
D gene: TRBD2
J gene: TRBJ2-5

CDR3 DNA: TGCAGTGGCTTTACCAATGAAAAACTGTTTTTT
CDR3 protein: CSGFTNEKLFF
V gene: TRBV20-1
clone size: few
D gene: NA
J gene: TRBJ1-4

CDR3 DNA: TGCAGTGCTAGTAACCACAGGGGTCGGCTCACAGATACGCAGTATTTT
CDR3 protein: CSASNHRGRLTDTQYF
V gene: TRBV20-1
clone size: NA
D gene: TRBD1
J gene: TRBJ2-3

CDR3 DNA: TGTGCCAGCAGTCGCGGGGGAAGCGGCTCTGGAAACACCATATATTTT
CDR3 protein: CASSRGGSGSGNTIYF
V gene: TRBV12-3/TRBV12-4
clone size: NA
D gene: NA
J gene: TRBJ1-3

CDR3 DNA: TGCAGCCCACGCCTCATTAACACCGGGGAGCTGTTTTTT
CDR3 protein: CSPRLINTGELFF
V gene: TRBV20-1
clone size: many
D gene: NA
J gene: TRBJ2-2

CDR3 DNA: TGCAGTGCTATGGGGGGGGCGAACTATGGCTACACCTTC
CDR3 protein: CSAMGGANYGYTF
V gene: TRBV20-1
clone size: many
D gene: NA
J gene: TRBJ1-2

CDR3 DNA: TGCGCCAGCAGCCATACTAGCGGGAGCTCCTACGAGCAGTACTTC
CDR3 protein: CASSHTSGSSYEQYF
V gene: TRBV4-3
clone size: many
D gene: TRBD2
J gene: TRBJ2-7

CDR3 DNA: TGCGCCAGCAGCTTGGCACTAGCGGGAGTCGGAGAGCAGTTCTTC
CDR3 protein: CASSLALAGVGEQFF
V gene: TRBV5-1
clone size: many
D gene: TRBD2
J gene: TRBJ2-1

CDR3 DNA: TGTGCTAGCAGCTTAGCGAGGGGGCCCCATGAGCAGTTCTTC
CDR3 protein: CASSLARGPHEQFF
V gene: TRBV7-7
clone size: many
D gene: TRBD1
J gene: TRBJ2-1

CDR3 DNA: TGTGCCAGCAGCTTGGGGACCGTCCCATCCTCTCTACGGAATGAGCAGTTCTTC
CDR3 protein: CASSLGTVPSSLRNEQFF
V gene: TRBV5-8
clone size: many
D gene: NA
J gene: TRBJ2-1

CDR3 DNA: TGCGCCAGCAGCTTGATCGGGACAGGAGAAAAACTGTTTTTT
CDR3 protein: CASSLIGTGEKLFF
V gene: TRBV5-1
clone size: NA
D gene: TRBD1
J gene: TRBJ1-4

CDR3 DNA: TGTGCCTGGTTAGGGGCTACGGAGACCCAGTACTTC
CDR3 protein: CAWLGATETQYF
V gene: TRBV30
clone size: NA
D gene: NA
J gene: TRBJ2-5

CDR3 DNA: TGTGCCAGCAGCTTTGGGACAGGGAGGTTTTACTACAATGAGCAGTTCTTC
CDR3 protein: CASSFGTGRFYYNEQFF
V gene: TRBV7-9
clone size: few
D gene: TRBD1
J gene: TRBJ2-1